This is a list of T cell receptor beta chains from one sample in a study of OX40 agonist ivuxolimab in advanced cancers. Only in-frame clones appear in the TCRdb table, and some are missing; sequencing was by immunoSEQ multiplex PCR. This table has approximately 60,000 clones, approximately 92% appearing once. Sequencing was performed on CD4+ or CD8+ T cells sorted from blood, taken in a trial of the OX40 agonist ivuxolimab. These receptors all stem from an adult with an advanced solid tumor such as melanoma, head and neck, liver or kidney cancer. The CDR3 runs from the conserved cysteine through the conserved F or W. D genes are given only for firm matches. The size entry is marked missing in some rows and otherwise reads once, few, many or a size class.

J | D | size | length | V | CDR3 | DNA
TRBJ2-7 | - | once | 14 | TRBV5-1 | CASSFWDPPYEQYF | TGCGCCAGCAGCTTCTGGGACCCACCCTACGAGCAGTACTTC
TRBJ2-7 | - | - | 15 | TRBV5-4 | CASSLEAGTTYEQYF | TGTGCCAGCAGCTTGGAGGCAGGAACAACCTACGAGCAGTACTTC
TRBJ1-5 | - | - | 15 | TRBV9 | CASSADGQPNQPQHF | TGTGCCAGCAGCGCCGATGGACAGCCCAATCAGCCCCAGCATTTT
TRBJ2-7 | - | - | 13 | TRBV6-1 | CASTPRWIYEQYF | TGTGCCAGCACTCCCCGTTGGATCTACGAGCAGTACTTC
TRBJ1-6 | - | - | 16 | TRBV19 | CASSSFTVPLNSPLHF | TGTGCCAGTAGTAGCTTCACCGTACCCCTTAATTCACCCCTCCACTTT
TRBJ2-1 | TRBD2 | - | 15 | TRBV27 | CASSRPGLAKNEQFF | TGTGCCAGCAGTCGCCCGGGACTAGCTAAGAATGAGCAGTTCTTC
TRBJ2-3 | - | - | 15 | TRBV5-6 | CASRYRTESTDTQYF | TGTGCCAGCAGGTATCGGACGGAAAGCACAGATACGCAGTATTTT
TRBJ2-3 | - | - | 12 | TRBV5-6 | CASSFGLDTQYF | TGTGCCAGCAGCTTTGGCCTAGATACGCAGTATTTT
TRBJ2-4 | - | - | 16 | TRBV27 | CASSTLGGADKNIQYF | TGTGCCAGCAGTACTCTAGGGGGGGCCGACAAAAACATTCAGTACTTC
TRBJ2-7 | - | - | 12 | TRBV6-6 | CASSPVPYEQYF | TGTGCCAGCAGTCCCGTCCCCTACGAGCAGTACTTC
TRBJ2-5 | TRBD2 | - | 17 | TRBV29-1 | CSVGDWGLAEIKETQYF | TGCAGCGTAGGGGATTGGGGACTAGCGGAGATTAAAGAGACCCAGTACTTC
TRBJ1-1 | TRBD1 | many | 15 | TRBV19 | CASSIGTGGMTEAFF | TGTGCCAGTAGTATAGGGACAGGGGGCATGACTGAAGCTTTCTTT
TRBJ2-7 | - | - | 16 | TRBV11-2 | CASSLTLGALGYEQYF | TGTGCCAGCAGCTTAACCCTCGGGGCCCTCGGATACGAGCAGTACTTC
TRBJ1-3 | - | - | 10 | TRBV30 | CAWGGNTIYF | TGTGCCTGGGGTGGAAACACCATATATTTT
TRBJ2-4 | - | - | 17 | TRBV21-1 | CASSKGKGMRAKNIQYF | TGTGCCAGCAGCAAAGGTAAGGGAATGCGGGCCAAAAACATTCAGTACTTC
TRBJ2-7 | - | - | 14 | TRBV5-4 | CASSWDGSPYEQYF | TGTGCCAGCAGCTGGGACGGGAGTCCCTACGAGCAGTACTTC
TRBJ2-7 | TRBD1 | once | 15 | TRBV28 | CASSLTPGTGHEQYF | TGTGCCAGCAGTCTGACCCCCGGGACAGGGCACGAGCAGTACTTC
TRBJ2-3 | - | - | 17 | TRBV27 | CASSLWIPQGGTDTQYF | TGTGCCAGCAGTTTATGGATCCCTCAGGGTGGGACAGATACGCAGTATTTT
TRBJ2-3 | - | - | 14 | TRBV11-2 | CASSLIGATDTQYF | TGTGCCAGCAGCTTAATCGGGGCAACAGATACGCAGTATTTT
TRBJ1-2 | - | - | 12 | TRBV27 | CASSPGPLGYTF | TGTGCCAGCAGTCCCGGCCCTCTTGGCTACACCTTC
TRBJ2-7 | TRBD1 | - | 15 | TRBV4-1 | CASSQVQGVAYEQYF | TGCGCCAGCAGCCAAGTACAGGGGGTTGCCTACGAGCAGTACTTC
TRBJ2-5 | - | few | 13 | TRBV9 | CASSVWGSETQYF | TGTGCCAGCAGCGTGTGGGGGTCCGAGACCCAGTACTTC
TRBJ1-2 | - | - | 15 | TRBV30 | CAWSVRQGAGYGYTF | TGTGCCTGGAGTGTTCGGCAGGGAGCGGGCTATGGCTACACCTTC
TRBJ2-2 | - | - | 14 | TRBV7-9 | CASSQWRDTGELFF | TGTGCCAGCAGCCAATGGAGGGACACCGGGGAGCTGTTTTTT
TRBJ1-1 | TRBD1 | few | 15 | TRBV19 | CASSIGDRGHTEAFF | TGTGCCAGTAGTATAGGCGACAGGGGCCACACTGAAGCTTTCTTT
TRBJ2-3 | - | - | 10 | TRBV6-1 | CAQSTDTQYF | TGTGCCCAGAGCACAGATACGCAGTATTTT
TRBJ2-1 | TRBD2 | - | 14 | TRBV27 | CASSSASGHNEQFF | TGTGCCAGCAGTTCGGCTAGCGGGCACAATGAGCAGTTCTTC
TRBJ1-6 | - | - | 11 | TRBV30 | CAWRRNSPLHF | TGTGCCTGGAGGAGAAATTCACCCCTCCACTTT
TRBJ1-1 | - | - | 13 | TRBV10-3 | CAISESNRYEAFF | TGTGCCATCAGTGAGTCGAACAGGTATGAAGCTTTCTTT
TRBJ1-6 | - | - | 15 | TRBV7-9 | CASSSGEFYNSPLHF | TGTGCCAGCAGCTCGGGGGAATTCTATAATTCACCCCTCCACTTT
TRBJ2-3 | TRBD2 | - | 15 | TRBV27 | CASNTGGRATDTQYF | TGTGCCAGCAACACCGGCGGGAGGGCCACAGATACGCAGTATTTT
TRBJ2-5 | TRBD2 | once | 14 | TRBV6-6 | CASKTSGLGETQYF | TGTGCCAGCAAAACTAGCGGGTTGGGGGAGACCCAGTACTTC
TRBJ2-7 | - | - | 14 | TRBV27 | CASSLLGGGYEQYF | TGTGCCAGCAGCCTTCTTGGGGGCGGCTACGAGCAGTACTTC
TRBJ1-2 | TRBD1 | - | 18 | TRBV5-1 | CASSLVPGLGQRNYGYTF | TGCGCCAGCAGCTTGGTTCCCGGTCTGGGACAGCGTAACTATGGCTACACCTTC
TRBJ1-1 | TRBD1 | - | 13 | TRBV9 | CASSLGTGLEAFF | TGTGCCAGCAGCCTCGGGACAGGGCTAGAAGCTTTCTTT
TRBJ2-7 | - | - | 15 | TRBV4-1 | CASSQDPSWDYEQYF | TGCGCCAGCAGCCAAGACCCCTCGTGGGACTACGAGCAGTACTTC
TRBJ2-2 | TRBD1 | - | 17 | TRBV10-2 | CASSWDSLTWNTGELFF | TGCGCCAGCAGTTGGGACAGCCTAACCTGGAACACCGGGGAGCTGTTTTTT
TRBJ1-5 | TRBD1 | - | 15 | TRBV27 | CASRPLTGLNQPQHF | TGTGCCAGCAGACCTCTGACAGGGCTCAATCAGCCCCAGCATTTT
TRBJ2-1 | TRBD1 | - | 16 | TRBV10-3 | CAISESVGGTYNEQFF | TGTGCCATCAGTGAGTCGGTAGGGGGCACGTACAATGAGCAGTTCTTC
TRBJ1-3 | - | - | 15 | TRBV7-2 | CASSSPRGSGNTIYF | TGTGCCAGCAGCTCCCCCAGGGGTTCTGGAAACACCATATATTTT
TRBJ2-7 | - | - | 14 | TRBV4-2 | CASSQGGATYEQYF | TGTGCCAGCAGCCAAGGAGGAGCCACCTACGAGCAGTACTTC
TRBJ1-2 | - | - | 16 | TRBV19 | CASSISTGWTNYGYTF | TGTGCCAGTAGTATCTCTACAGGGTGGACGAACTATGGCTACACCTTC
TRBJ2-4 | TRBD1 | - | 15 | TRBV9 | CASSPGGQGGNIQYF | TGTGCCAGCAGCCCCGGGGGACAGGGTGGAAACATTCAGTACTTC
TRBJ1-2 | - | - | 15 | TRBV18 | CASSPPTPGFHGYTF | TGTGCCAGCTCACCACCTACGCCGGGTTTTCATGGCTACACCTTC
TRBJ2-1 | TRBD1 | once | 15 | TRBV27 | CASSSRDRLGNEQFF | TGTGCCAGCAGTTCAAGGGACAGGTTGGGCAATGAGCAGTTCTTC
TRBJ2-7 | - | - | 13 | TRBV27 | CASSLGRAYEQYF | TGTGCCAGCAGTTTAGGTCGGGCCTACGAGCAGTACTTC
TRBJ2-3 | TRBD2 | - | 15 | TRBV10-3 | CAISEGTSGSDTQYF | TGTGCCATCAGTGAAGGGACTAGCGGGAGTGATACGCAGTATTTT
TRBJ1-1 | TRBD1 | - | 14 | TRBV27 | CASSRGQRVTEAFF | TGTGCCAGCAGTAGGGGACAGCGGGTCACTGAAGCTTTCTTT
TRBJ1-1 | - | - | 15 | TRBV27 | CASSLLGVRVSEAFF | TGTGCCAGCAGTTTATTGGGGGTTAGAGTTAGTGAAGCTTTCTTT
TRBJ1-2 | - | - | 15 | TRBV7-9 | CASSGLSGDTYGYTF | TGTGCCAGCAGCGGTTTGTCAGGGGACACCTATGGCTACACCTTC